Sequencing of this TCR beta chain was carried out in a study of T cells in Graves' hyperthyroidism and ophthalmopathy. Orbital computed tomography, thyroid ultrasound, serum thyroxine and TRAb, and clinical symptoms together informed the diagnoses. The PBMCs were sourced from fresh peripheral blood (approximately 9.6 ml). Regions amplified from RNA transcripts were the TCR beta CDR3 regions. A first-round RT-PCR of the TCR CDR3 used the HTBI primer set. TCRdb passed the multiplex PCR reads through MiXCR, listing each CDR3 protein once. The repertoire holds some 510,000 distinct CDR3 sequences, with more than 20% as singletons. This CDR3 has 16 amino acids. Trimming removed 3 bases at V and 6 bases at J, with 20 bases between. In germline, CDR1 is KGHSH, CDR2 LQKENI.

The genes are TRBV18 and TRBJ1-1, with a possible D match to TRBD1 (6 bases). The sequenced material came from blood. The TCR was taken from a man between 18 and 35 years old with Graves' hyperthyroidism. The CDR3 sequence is CASSPTSSGTSAEAFF. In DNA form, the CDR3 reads TGTGCCAGCTCACCGACTAGCTCCGGGACATCGGCTGAAGCTTTCTTT.